The 10 T cell receptor beta chains presented below share a single source sample, sequenced in a study of OX40 agonist ivuxolimab in advanced cancers. The repertoire was sequenced with immunoSEQ multiplex PCR; TCRdb's copy has only in-frame clones and lacks some. The sample carries tens of thousands of clones, under 90% recorded once. The sequencing here drew on CD4+ or CD8+ T cells sorted from blood, taken in a trial of the OX40 agonist ivuxolimab. Source of these receptors: an adult with an advanced solid tumor such as melanoma, head and neck, liver or kidney cancer.

V and J are TRBV4-2 and TRBJ1-2, with 8 bases that match TRBD1. The CDR3 sequence is 15 residues long. V was pared by 9 bases and J by 2 bases, with 11 bases of the junction left unmatched. Looked up from germline, CDR1 is LGHNA and CDR2 is YNFKEQ. CDR3 residues: CASTATTGVNYGYTF. The CDR3 DNA is TGTGCCAGTACGGCTACGACAGGGGTGAACTATGGCTACACCTTC.

The rearrangement uses TRBV18 and TRBJ1-1; D remains unclear. Germline loops: CDR1 KGHSH, CDR2 LQKENI. The length of the CDR3 is 14 residues. The V gene lost 8 bases and the J gene lost 3 bases, with 16 bases spanning the gap. The CDR3 DNA reads as TGTGCCAGCAGGCTAGCTGGAAGGGACACTGAAGCTTTCTTT. Its protein is CASRLAGRDTEAFF. The full variable domain, in which reference TRBV18 and TRBJ1-1 provide the parts outside the CDR3, is NAGVMQNPRHLVRRRGQEARLRCSPMKGHSHVYWYRQLPEEGLKFMVYLQKENIIDESGMPKERFSAEFPKEGPSILRIQQVVRGDSAAYFCASRLAGRDTEAFFGQGTRLTVV.

The chain joins TRBV5-1 to TRBJ2-7; D tentatively fits TRBD1 or TRBD2 (5 bases each). Per germline, CDR1 SGHRS and CDR2 YFSETQ. This CDR3 spans 14 amino acids. Between the trimmed V and J ends, which lost 4 bases and 0 bases, there was a span of 11 bases. The CDR3 coding sequence is TGCGCCAGCAGCGACGGGGCAAGCTCCTACGAGCAGTACTTC. As protein: CASSDGASSYEQYF.

This clone was detected only a few times. The chain employs TRBV15 and TRBJ2-7, with D maybe TRBD1 (6 bases). Germline loops: CDR1 LNHNV, CDR2 YYDKDF (reference sequence). The CDR3 consists of 15 residues. Trimming removed 1 base from V and 5 bases from J, with 15 bases in between. The CDR3 coding sequence is TGTGCCACCAGCAGAGGGCAGGGGAGTTTGCACGAGCAGTACTTC. Amino acids: CATSRGQGSLHEQYF.

The V call is TRBV14, the J call TRBJ1-2, with TRBD1 identical over 7 bases. Germline trimming cut 4 bases from V and 5 bases from J; bases unmatched to any gene: 4. This CDR3 is built from 13 residues. Looked up from germline, CDR1 is SGHDN and CDR2 is FVKESK. This CDR3 is CASSRGTAYGYTF. Here the CDR3 DNA reads TGTGCCAGCAGCCGAGGGACAGCTTATGGCTACACCTTC. The full variable domain, rest sourced from reference TRBV14 and TRBJ1-2, is EAGVTQFPSHSVIEKGQTVTLRCDPISGHDNLYWYRRVMGKEIKFLLHFVKESKQDESGMPNNRFLAERTGGTYSTLKVQPAELEDSGVYFCASSRGTAYGYTFGSGTRLTVV.

This clone was counted between two and nine times. The chain carries TRBV9 and TRBJ2-7; D gene unclear. Germline assignment: CDR1 SGDLS and CDR2 YYNGEE. The length of the CDR3 is 13 residues. Deletions cut 4 bases from V and 6 bases from J, with 14 bases between. CDR3 sequence: CASSPRTAGEQYF. DNA of the CDR3: TGTGCCAGCAGCCCACGGACGGCAGGCGAGCAGTACTTC.

The V call is TRBV30, the J call TRBJ2-1; TRBD1 might be the D (6 bases). There are 12 residues in the CDR3. The germline V gene encodes CDR1 GTSNPN and CDR2 SVGIG (reference sequence). V was clipped by 1 base and J by 15 bases, with 16 bases between them. CDR3: CAWSGIWTDRFF. CDR3 DNA sequence: TGTGCCTGGAGTGGGATTTGGACAGACCGGTTCTTC.

The genes are TRBV6-5 and TRBJ2-1, with D possibly matching TRBD2 (6 bases). Between the trimmed V and J ends, which lost 0 bases and 3 bases, there was a span of 12 bases. Germline CDR1 and CDR2: MNHEY and SVGAGI. The CDR3 spans 16 residues. The CDR3 loop is CASSYSSGLRYNEQFF. The CDR3, as DNA: TGTGCCAGCAGTTACTCGTCGGGACTCCGCTACAATGAGCAGTTCTTC.

This clone was seen just once. The V and J genes are TRBV28 and TRBJ1-1; TRBD1 aligns across 8 bases. V shed 6 bases and J 0 bases; nucleotides not matched to a gene: 9. Per germline, CDR1 MDHEN and CDR2 SYDVKM. This CDR3 contains 16 residues. CDR3 protein: CASRPPGGPMNTEAFF. The CDR3 DNA is TGTGCCAGCAGGCCTCCAGGGGGCCCGATGAACACTGAAGCTTTCTTT.

There are a few counts of this clone. This chain joins TRBV6-6 and TRBJ1-2; the D is unclear. The V gene lost 10 bases and the J gene lost 2 bases, with 8 bases spanning the gap. This CDR3 has 11 residues. CDR1 is MNHNY and CDR2 is SVGAGI in the germline V gene (reference sequence). For the CDR3, the DNA is TGTGCCATCCAGGCCAACTATGGCTACACCTTC. This gives the protein CAIQANYGYTF.